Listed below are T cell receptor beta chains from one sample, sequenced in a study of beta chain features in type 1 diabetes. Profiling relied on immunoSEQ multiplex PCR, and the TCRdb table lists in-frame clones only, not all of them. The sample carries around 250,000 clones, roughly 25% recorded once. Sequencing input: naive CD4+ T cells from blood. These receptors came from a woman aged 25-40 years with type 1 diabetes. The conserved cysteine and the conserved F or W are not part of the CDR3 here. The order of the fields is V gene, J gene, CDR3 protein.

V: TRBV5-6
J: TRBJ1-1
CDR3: ASSLYGGTEAF

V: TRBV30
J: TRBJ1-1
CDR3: AWSSWQDGF

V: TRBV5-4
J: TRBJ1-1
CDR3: ASSLGQWVNTEAF

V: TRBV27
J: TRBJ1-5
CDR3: ASSLNRALNQPQH

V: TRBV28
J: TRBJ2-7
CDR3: ASSRYEQY

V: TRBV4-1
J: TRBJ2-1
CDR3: ASSHPRTGGARF

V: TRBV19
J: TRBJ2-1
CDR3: ASSIRASGSYNEQF

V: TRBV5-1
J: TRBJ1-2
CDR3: ASSFGPRTGRSYGYT

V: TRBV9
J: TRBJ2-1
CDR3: ASSGLAGAPAGSYNEQF

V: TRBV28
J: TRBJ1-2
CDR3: ASSPSTGTGLNYGYT

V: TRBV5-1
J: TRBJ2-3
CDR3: ASSLDGRMGTDTQY

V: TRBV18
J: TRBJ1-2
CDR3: ASSPRQAADGYT

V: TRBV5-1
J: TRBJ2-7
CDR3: ASSQGTSGDYEQY

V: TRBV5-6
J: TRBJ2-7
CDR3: ASSLFTGYEQY

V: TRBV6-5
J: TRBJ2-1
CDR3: ASTTGTSGRGEQF

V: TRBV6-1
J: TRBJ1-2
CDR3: ASSAGMGYGYT

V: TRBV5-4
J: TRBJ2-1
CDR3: ASSPGLSEQF

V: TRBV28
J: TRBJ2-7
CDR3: ASPGRGGEQY

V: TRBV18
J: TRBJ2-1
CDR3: ASSPPQGGSYNEQF

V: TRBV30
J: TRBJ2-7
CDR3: AGAGGIDEQY

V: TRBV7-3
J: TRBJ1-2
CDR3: ASSSTGSNYGYT

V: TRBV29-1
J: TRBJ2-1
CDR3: SVVPNGLAGHNEQF

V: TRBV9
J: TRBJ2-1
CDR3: ASSSPVGEQF

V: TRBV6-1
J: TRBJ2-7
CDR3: ASKPGQGREQY

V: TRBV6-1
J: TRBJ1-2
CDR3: ASSEYRGRNYGYT

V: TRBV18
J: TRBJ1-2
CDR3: ASSPRTGNYGYT

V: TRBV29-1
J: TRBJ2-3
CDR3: SVERGRRDTQY

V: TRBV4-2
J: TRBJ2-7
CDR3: ASSQESRDPIPYEQY

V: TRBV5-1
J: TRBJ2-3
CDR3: ASSLGWSSADTQY

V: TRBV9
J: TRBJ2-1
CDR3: ASSLTGTSGRSSYNEQF

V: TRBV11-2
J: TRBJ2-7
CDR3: ASSRGTSGNYEQY

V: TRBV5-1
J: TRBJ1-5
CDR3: ASSLDSDQPQH

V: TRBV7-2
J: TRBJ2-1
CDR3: ASDGSSYNEQF

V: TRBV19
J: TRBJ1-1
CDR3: ASSSQIGTEAF

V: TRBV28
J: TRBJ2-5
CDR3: ASRLAVGETQY

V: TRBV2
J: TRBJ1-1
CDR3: ASSGQSFTEAF

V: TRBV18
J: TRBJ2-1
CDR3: ASSPSGRDRLNEQF

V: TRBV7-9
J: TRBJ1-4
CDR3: ASSLAHEEKLF

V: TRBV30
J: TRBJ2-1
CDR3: AWSGLAGSSYNEQF

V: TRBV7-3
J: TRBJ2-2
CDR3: ASSADIANTGELF

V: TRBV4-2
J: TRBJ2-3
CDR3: ASSLEDTDTQY

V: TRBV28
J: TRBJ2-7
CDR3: ASRTSGYEQY